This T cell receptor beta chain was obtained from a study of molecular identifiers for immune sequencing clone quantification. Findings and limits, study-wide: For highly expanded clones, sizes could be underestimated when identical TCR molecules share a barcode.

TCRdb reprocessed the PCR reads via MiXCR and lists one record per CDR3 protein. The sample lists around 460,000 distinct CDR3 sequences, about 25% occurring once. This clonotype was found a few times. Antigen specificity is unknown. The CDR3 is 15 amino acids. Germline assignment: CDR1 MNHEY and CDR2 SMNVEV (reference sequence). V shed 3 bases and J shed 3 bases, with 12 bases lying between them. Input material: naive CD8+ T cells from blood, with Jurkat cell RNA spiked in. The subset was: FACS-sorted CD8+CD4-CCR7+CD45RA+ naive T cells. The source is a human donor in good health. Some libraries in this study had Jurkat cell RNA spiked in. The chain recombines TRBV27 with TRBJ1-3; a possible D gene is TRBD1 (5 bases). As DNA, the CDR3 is TGTGCCAGCAGTTTGGGACGTCCCGGTGGAAACACCATATATTTT. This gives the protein CASSLGRPGGNTIYF.